These T cell receptor beta chains were read from a single sample in a study of T cells in Graves' hyperthyroidism and ophthalmopathy. Using its own MiXCR run on the multiplex PCR reads, TCRdb lists one record per CDR3 protein. The sample includes about 420,000 distinct CDR3 sequences, around 16% seen only once; the top ten take 7.7%. Sequencing input: blood. The receptors were sampled from a woman between 18 and 30 years old with Graves' hyperthyroidism. CDR3s include the opening cysteine and the closing phenylalanine or tryptophan. D genes are given only for firm matches. Not all rows give a size; the values are once, few, many and, for expanded clones, a class.

d_call | clone_size | j_call | v_call | cdr3_nt | cdr3_aa
- | many | TRBJ2-4 | TRBV11-2 | TGTGCCAGCTCACAACTTGCTACTCAGGTGAAACTAGCCAAAAACATTCAGTACTTC | CASSQLATQVKLAKNIQYF
- | many | TRBJ1-2 | TRBV6-1 | TGTGCCAGCAGTTTCATCGATCGGCGGGGCAACTATGGCTACACCTTC | CASSFIDRRGNYGYTF
TRBD1 | few | TRBJ2-3 | TRBV19 | TGTGCCAGTAGTAACCCCAGACAGGGGGCAGATACGCAGTATTTT | CASSNPRQGADTQYF
TRBD1 | many | TRBJ1-2 | TRBV28 | TGTGCCACCCTGGGACAGGGGAATGGCTACACCTTC | CATLGQGNGYTF
TRBD1 | many | TRBJ1-3 | TRBV5-1 | TGCGCCAGCAGCTCCGGACAGGCCATCTCTGGAAACACCATATATTTT | CASSSGQAISGNTIYF
- | few | TRBJ2-1 | TRBV19 | TGTGCCAGTAGTATAGACTTGACTATCTCGTCCTACAATGAGCAGTTCTTC | CASSIDLTISSYNEQFF
- | many | TRBJ1-1 | TRBV7-9 | TGTGCCAGCAGCTTAGAAGGACATACTGAAGCTTTCTTT | CASSLEGHTEAFF
- | many | TRBJ1-2 | TRBV7-9 | TGTGCCAGCAGCTTAGCAGGGTATGGCTACACCTTC | CASSLAGYGYTF
- | many | TRBJ2-7 | TRBV5-1 | TGCGCCAGCAGCTCGTTGGTGGGGACCTCCGAGCAGTACTTC | CASSSLVGTSEQYF
TRBD2 | - | TRBJ2-1 | TRBV19 | TGTGCCAGTAGTATAAAACGAGCGGGAGGATGGTCCTACAATGAGCAGTTCTTC | CASSIKRAGGWSYNEQFF
- | many | TRBJ2-3 | TRBV20-1 | TGCAGTGCTGGGGGACGCACAGATACGCAGTATTTT | CSAGGRTDTQYF
- | - | TRBJ1-6 | TRBV12-3/TRBV12-4 | TGTGCCAGCAGTGCCCCGGAGGACAGATTTTATAATTCACCCCTCCACTTT | CASSAPEDRFYNSPLHF
- | - | TRBJ2-6 | TRBV6-1 | TGTGCCAGCAATCCTAGGTTGTCTGGGGCCAACGTCCTGACTTTC | CASNPRLSGANVLTF
TRBD1 | - | TRBJ2-7 | TRBV19 | TGTGCCAGTAGTGGGGGGACAGGGCCGGTTTACGAGCAGTACTTC | CASSGGTGPVYEQYF
- | many | TRBJ1-3 | TRBV6-1 | TGTGCCAGCAGCCCGACAGGTATCTCTGGAAACACCATATATTTT | CASSPTGISGNTIYF
- | - | TRBJ2-2 | TRBV29-1 | TGCAGCGTTGGGGGGGCGAACACCGGGGAGCTGTTTTTT | CSVGGANTGELFF